This T cell receptor beta chain came from a study of cytomegalovirus exposure and HLA in healthy donors listed by TCRdb under 2017. At the level of the whole study: According to a later analysis, one platform produced both the 110 or so validation repertoires and the 670 or so repertoires of the first cohort. The study aimed to test whether cataloging public T cell receptors could reveal signatures of past pathogen exposure. A separate validation cohort of approximately 130 different subjects was used in addition to the roughly 620-subject first cohort. To predict cytomegalovirus infection status, the study brought together high-throughput TCR immunosequencing, statistical association of individual TCRs with disease status, and machine learning. Here is what the overall study found, with its caveats: The classifier was reported to diagnose cytomegalovirus status with high specificity and sensitivity in both the original and validation cohorts. It was suggested by the authors that the approach could potentially be generalized to other disease states and immunological phenotypes. Three of the identified cytomegalovirus-associated TCR beta chains were confirmed in vitro to be specific for cytomegalovirus antigens. A later analysis found that TCRs clustered in the first cohort also tended to co-occur in the roughly 120 validation repertoires, with 90% to 95% of cluster scores above 0. A later analysis lacked HLA typing for the validation cohort, so it scored co-occurrence in that cohort across all 120 or so repertoires. The study listed 150 to 200 TCR beta chains as associated with cytomegalovirus. Across donors, most TCR sequences were observed very rarely, whereas some public TCRs were present in many individuals.

Via the germline V gene (reference sequence), CDR1 is GTSNPN and CDR2 SVGIG. Including the terminal cysteine and phenylalanine, the CDR3 comprises 14 residues. Only CDR3 DNA is held: 42 bases, read in frame from base 1. V ends up 1 base short and J 9 bases short, with an unmatched junction base count of 6. Points on this clone: This receptor's antigen is unknown. Per-base qualities were not stored, and no clone one base away is much larger.

The donors were included in the validation cohort of around 120 subjects, a group kept apart from the approximately 670-subject first cohort. The library was prepared using the immunoSEQ multiplex PCR assay. In the authors' own workflow: To diagnose cytomegalovirus status from the catalog of TCR beta chain sequences, a statistical classification framework was built. Held by TCRdb, this immuneACCESS table contains in-frame sequences only and omits some clones. Under half of the omission traces to an unresolved V gene where checked; the cause of the rest is unknown. The V and J calls and clone size are taken from that table; D and trimming were inferred from the DNA. Present in this sample are 140,000 or so clones, 91% of which were seen just once. The ten largest clones take up 0.6% to 0.8% of the sample.

Sequencing was carried out using PBMCs. The rearrangement combines TRBV30 with TRBJ1-5, with 10 bases aligning to TRBD1. The TCR comes from a man between 18 and 29 years old in good health and CMV-seronegative. CDR3 reads: CAWSGDRGPGPQHF. The nucleotide sequence reads as follows: TGTGCCTGGAGTGGGGACAGGGGACCAGGGCCCCAGCATTTT.